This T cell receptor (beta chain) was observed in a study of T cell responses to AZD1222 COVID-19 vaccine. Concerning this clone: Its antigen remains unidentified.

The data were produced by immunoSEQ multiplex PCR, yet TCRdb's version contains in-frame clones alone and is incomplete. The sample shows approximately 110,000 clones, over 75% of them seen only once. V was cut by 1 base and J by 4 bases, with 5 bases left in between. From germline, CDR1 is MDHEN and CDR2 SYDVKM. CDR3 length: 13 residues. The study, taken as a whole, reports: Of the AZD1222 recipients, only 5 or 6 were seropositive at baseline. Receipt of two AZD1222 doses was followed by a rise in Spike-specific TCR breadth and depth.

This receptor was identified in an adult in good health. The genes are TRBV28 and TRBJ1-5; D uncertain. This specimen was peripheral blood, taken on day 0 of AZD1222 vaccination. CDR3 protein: CASSLSLNQPQHF. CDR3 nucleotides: TGTGCCAGCAGTTTATCCCTAAATCAGCCCCAGCATTTT.